These 10 T cell receptor beta chains were sequenced from one sample in a study of neoadjuvant anti-PD-1 for oral cavity cancer. Method: immunoSEQ multiplex PCR; TCRdb's copy keeps in-frame clones and lacks some. Of thousands of clones listed, around 75% were seen once; the top ten hold 3.5% to 5%. Described time point: after neoadjuvant nivolumab, at surgical resection. This material consisted of PBMCs, taken after nivolumab (anti-PD-1) treatment. These TCRs come from a person aged 35-79 years with oral cavity squamous cell carcinoma.

The chain employs TRBV2 and TRBJ1-1; 9 bases are shared with TRBD1. The CDR3 consists of 15 residues. Germline trimming cut 6 bases from V and 1 base from J; bases unmatched to any gene: 6. The germline V gene has CDR1 SNHLY and CDR2 FYNNEI. Written as DNA, the CDR3 is TGTGCCAGCAGATCATGGGACAGGGAGAACACTGAAGCTTTCTTT. Protein product: CASRSWDRENTEAFF.

The chain has TRBV6-5 and TRBJ2-5; TRBD2 is a possible D gene (6 bases). V was shortened by 5 bases and J by 2 bases, with 15 bases between the two germline ends. Germline V gives CDR1 MNHEY, CDR2 SVGAGI. The CDR3 covers 15 residues. CDR3 DNA sequence: TGTGCCAGCAGTACCTTTAGCGGACCTCAAGAGACCCAGTACTTC. Its translation is CASSTFSGPQETQYF.

The chain joins TRBV28 to TRBJ2-7; D is unresolved. CDR1 is MDHEN and CDR2 is SYDVKM in the germline V gene. The CDR3 length is 11 residues. Trimming removed 6 bases at V and 6 bases at J, with 9 bases between. The CDR3 DNA reads as TGTGCCAGCAGCTCGAGTTTCGAGCAGTACTTC. This gives the protein CASSSSFEQYF.

The chain couples TRBV27 to TRBJ1-2, with TRBD1 matching 9 bases. Germline assignment: CDR1 MNHEY and CDR2 SMNVEV (reference sequence). The J segment lost 4 bases and the V segment lost 5 bases, leaving 8 bases of the junction unmatched. The CDR3 is 15 amino acids. The CDR3 region has the DNA TGTGCCAGCAGTAGAACAGGGGGCTTTAGCTATGGCTACACCTTC. This codes for CASSRTGGFSYGYTF.

This clone has just one count. In nucleotides, the CDR3 is TGTGCCAGCAGTGTTAGCACAGGGGGAAACACTGAAGCTTTCTTT. Translation: CASSVSTGGNTEAFF. The chain joins TRBV28 to TRBJ1-1, with 8 bases identical to TRBD1. The length of the CDR3 is 15 residues. V lost 5 bases and J lost 2; bases outside the gene matches: 7. Looked up from germline, CDR1 is MDHEN and CDR2 is SYDVKM. Drawing the rest from reference TRBV28 and TRBJ1-1, the complete variable domain is DVKVTQSSRYLVKRTGEKVFLECVQDMDHENMFWYRQDPGLGLRLIYFSYDVKMKEKGDIPEGYSVSREKKERFSLILESASTNQTSMYLCASSVSTGGNTEAFFGQGTRLTVV.

CDR3 protein: CASSSRLLTAKNIQYF. The DNA of the CDR3 is TGTGCCAGCAGTTCCCGGCTCTTAACGGCCAAAAACATTCAGTACTTC. This chain uses TRBV6-5 with TRBJ2-4, with no clear D. The CDR3 is 16 residues long. Germline V gives CDR1 MNHEY, CDR2 SVGAGI. V lost 4 bases and J 1 base, leaving 14 bases between the germline ends.

The V gene is TRBV27, the J gene TRBJ2-1; 8 positions match TRBD2. Germline-derived CDR1 and CDR2 are MNHEY and SMNVEV (reference sequence). The CDR3 runs to 18 residues. With V trimmed by 5 bases and J by 6 bases, 18 bases remained unmatched. DNA of the CDR3: TGTGCCAGCAGTCCCCCTCCTATAGCGGGAAAGTATGGCAATGAGCAGTTCTTC. It codes for CASSPPPIAGKYGNEQFF.

This chain links TRBV6-1 with TRBJ1-1, with TRBD1 matching 7 bases. The V segment lost 5 bases and the J segment 4 bases; nucleotides outside the gene matches: 10. The CDR3 contains 15 residues. Germline V gene sequence: CDR1 MNHNS, CDR2 SASEGT. CDR3 sequence: CASSRDSYPGTEAFF. The CDR3 DNA sequence: TGTGCCAGCAGTCGGGACAGCTACCCGGGCACTGAAGCTTTCTTT.

The chain joins TRBV9 to TRBJ2-7; TRBD1 matches 9 bases. The CDR3 has 14 residues. V was pared by 6 bases and J by 2 bases, with 6 bases of the junction left unmatched. From germline, CDR1 is SGDLS and CDR2 YYNGEE. CDR3 sequence reads: CASNPGQGPYEQYF. CDR3 DNA: TGTGCCAGCAATCCGGGACAGGGCCCCTACGAGCAGTACTTC.

The chain recombines TRBV4-1 with TRBJ1-2, with D uncertain. The CDR3 extends over 16 amino acids. V shed 1 base and J shed 1 base, with 13 bases lying between them. Germline V gives CDR1 MGHRA, CDR2 YSYEKL. CDR3 sequence reads: CASSQAGSVLNYGYTF. DNA of the CDR3: TGCGCCAGCAGCCAAGCCGGGAGTGTACTTAACTATGGCTACACCTTC.